This T cell receptor beta chain was obtained from a study of cytomegalovirus exposure and HLA in healthy donors. The CDR3 contains 17 residues. The ends lost 0 bases at V and 0 bases at J; junction bases unmatched: 5. Germline lookup yields CDR1 SGHNT and CDR2 YYREEE (reference sequence). The PCR contained 60 Vbeta and 13 Jbeta primers. The protocol was immunoSEQ multiplex PCR, while the TCRdb copy is restricted to in-frame clones and leaves out a portion. Of 200,000 or so clones in the sample, 78% were seen once. This clone was found once. The receptor was isolated from a woman aged 25-40 years in good health and CMV-seropositive. The V call is TRBV5-4, the J call TRBJ2-3, with 9 bases aligning to TRBD2. The sequencing input was PBMCs. The chain's CDR3 is CASSLALAGSSTDTQYF. CDR3 coding DNA: TGTGCCAGCAGCTTGGCTCTAGCGGGATCTAGCACAGATACGCAGTATTTT.